The 20 T cell receptor beta chains given below trace back to one sample, sequenced in a study of beta chain features in type 1 diabetes. These TCRs are of unknown antigen specificity. Study observations and caveats: For Type 1 diabetes patients, all four CD4+ subsets carried TCRB CDR3s that were moderately but significantly shorter.

All of the isolated RNA was reverse transcribed, so expressed TCRB transcripts were sequenced. Only in-frame clones appear in the TCRdb table, and some are missing; sequencing was by immunoSEQ multiplex PCR. The table shows 160,000 or so clones, with 8% to 9.5% occurring only once. The specimen was central memory CD4+ T cells from blood. The receptors here all came from a woman between 18 and 29 years old with type 1 diabetes.

The rearrangement links TRBV5-6 to TRBJ1-2; possible D gene TRBD1, 6 bases. The germline V gene has CDR1 SGHDT and CDR2 YYEEEE. V lost 2 bases and J 3 bases, leaving 11 bases between the germline ends. CDR3 size: 14 residues. The DNA for the CDR3 is TGTGCCAGCAGCTTCATTGGGGGCGACTATGGCTACACCTTC. Protein product: CASSFIGGDYGYTF.

The V call is TRBV7-2, the J call TRBJ2-6; 9 bases are a match to TRBD1. The CDR3 extends over 16 amino acids. V lost 5 bases, J lost 0 bases, and 2 bases stayed unmatched. In germline, CDR1 is SGHTA, CDR2 FQGNSA. CDR3 amino acids: CASSPTGGSGANVLTF. The CDR3 nucleotides read TGTGCCAGCAGCCCGACAGGGGGCTCTGGGGCCAACGTCCTGACTTTC.

This clone was observed a handful of times. The V call is TRBV27, the J call TRBJ1-2; D might be TRBD1 (5 bases). The germline V gene has CDR1 MNHEY and CDR2 SMNVEV (reference sequence). V was clipped by 4 bases and J by 6 bases, with 12 bases between them. CDR3 length equals 13 residues. CDR3 nucleotide sequence: TGTGCCAGCAGTTCCCATACACAGGATGGCTACACCTTC. This translates into CASSSHTQDGYTF.

J is TRBJ2-1 and V is TRBV30; no clear D gene. Germline V gives CDR1 GTSNPN, CDR2 SVGIG (reference sequence). The germline V and J ends were trimmed by 0 bases and 12 bases, with 9 bases remaining between them. The CDR3 contains 11 residues. The CDR3 DNA sequence: TGTGCCTGGAGTGTACAGACGCGGCAGTTCTTC. Protein: CAWSVQTRQFF.

There are a few counts of this clone. The rearrangement links TRBV7-3 to TRBJ2-5; D might be TRBD2 (5 bases). V gave up 4 bases and J gave up 5 bases, with 11 bases separating them. CDR1 and CDR2 (germline): SGHTA, FQGTGA. The CDR3 length is 13 residues. CDR3 region: CASSSRELETQYF. The CDR3 DNA reads as TGTGCCAGCAGCTCCCGGGAACTGGAGACCCAGTACTTC.

The chain is built from TRBV19 and TRBJ1-2; TRBD1 matches 7 bases. Germline lookup yields CDR1 LNHDA and CDR2 SQIVND (reference sequence). V dropped 5 bases and J dropped 4; count of bases not matched to a gene: 10. The CDR3 loop spans 15 amino acids. Here the CDR3 DNA reads TGTGCCAGTAGTCCCCGGGACAGACCGACCTATGGCTACACCTTC. Its protein product is CASSPRDRPTYGYTF.

J is TRBJ2-3 and V is TRBV7-9; unclear D gene. This CDR3 comprises 15 residues. The germline gives CDR1 SEHNR, CDR2 FQNEAQ (reference sequence). V was pared by 5 bases and J by 0 bases, with 12 bases between. The CDR3: CASSDSPRSTDTQYF. CDR3 nucleotide sequence: TGTGCCAGCAGCGACTCACCGCGTAGCACAGATACGCAGTATTTT.

This chain links TRBV30 with TRBJ2-5; tentatively, D is TRBD2 (6 bases). The ends were cut back, 7 bases at V and 0 bases at J, with 12 bases in the middle. The germline V gene has CDR1 GTSNPN and CDR2 SVGIG (reference sequence). This CDR3 spans 13 amino acids. The CDR3 region has the DNA TGTGCCTCGCACGGGGGTCACCAAGAGACCCAGTACTTC. Translation gives CASHGGHQETQYF.

V and J are TRBV20-1 and TRBJ1-2; D is unresolved. V lost 7 bases and J 8 bases, leaving 8 bases between the germline ends. This CDR3 region has 9 residues. CDR1 is DFQATT and CDR2 is SNEGSKA in the germline V gene (reference sequence). The CDR3 DNA reads TGCAGTGGCAGATTAGGCTACACCTTC. This sequence encodes CSGRLGYTF.

This clone was observed a few times. The chain links TRBV11-2 to TRBJ2-2, with a weak D call TRBD1 (6 bases). The CDR3 sequence is 14 residues long. The V and J ends lost 5 bases and 6 bases respectively, with 13 bases between them. Germline CDR1 and CDR2: SGHAT and FQNNGV. CDR3: CASSHRQVPGELFF. CDR3 coding DNA: TGTGCCAGCAGCCATCGACAGGTTCCCGGGGAGCTGTTTTTT.

The chain uses TRBV28 and TRBJ2-1; 10 bases line up with TRBD2. The length of the CDR3 is 18 residues. Trimming at V came to 4 bases and at J to 4 bases, leaving 13 bases not matched to a gene. Germline assignment: CDR1 MDHEN and CDR2 SYDVKM. This chain's CDR3 is CASSSRGDWTSGYNEQFF. The CDR3 DNA reads as TGTGCCAGCAGTTCCCGCGGGGACTGGACTAGCGGATACAATGAGCAGTTCTTC.

The rearrangement links TRBV10-3 to TRBJ1-1, with D possibly TRBD1 on 5 matching bases. CDR1 and CDR2 from the germline V gene are ENHRY and SYGVKD. Deletions cut 11 bases from V and 5 bases from J, with 18 bases between. The CDR3 has 13 amino acids. The CDR3 sequence is CAVTGRRTTEAFF. For the CDR3, the DNA is TGTGCCGTTACAGGACGGAGAACAACTGAAGCTTTCTTT.

This clone has ten or more counts. This rearrangement joins TRBV9 to TRBJ1-1; TRBD1 might be the D (6 bases). V was cut by 4 bases and J by 1 base, with 8 bases left in between. Germline V gene sequence: CDR1 SGDLS, CDR2 YYNGEE. The CDR3 has 13 amino acids. The CDR3 loop is CASSSGQNTEAFF. The CDR3 bases are TGTGCCAGCAGCTCGGGACAGAACACTGAAGCTTTCTTT.

The chain recombines TRBV2 with TRBJ2-5, with 7 positions matching TRBD1. The ends lost 5 bases at V and 2 bases at J; junction bases unmatched: 2. Germline V gene sequence: CDR1 SNHLY, CDR2 FYNNEI. CDR3 length: 13 amino acids. CDR3 DNA: TGTGCCAGCAGTTCGGACAGGCAAGAGACCCAGTACTTC. Its protein product is CASSSDRQETQYF.

This clone was found a few times. The chain uses TRBV10-3 and TRBJ1-2; D call uncertain. This CDR3 is built from 15 residues. The germline V gene encodes CDR1 ENHRY and CDR2 SYGVKD. V was clipped by 6 bases and J by 5 bases, with 19 bases between them. CDR3 sequence reads: CAISQPETGKYGYTF. The DNA of the CDR3 is TGTGCCATCAGCCAGCCTGAGACGGGAAAATATGGCTACACCTTC.

V gene TRBV5-4 combines with J gene TRBJ2-3, with D uncertain. CDR3 length: 12 amino acids. V shed 3 bases and J shed 3 bases, with 5 bases lying between them. The germline gives CDR1 SGHNT, CDR2 YYREEE (reference sequence). CDR3 sequence reads: CASSSMTDTQYF. The DNA of the CDR3 is TGTGCCAGCAGCTCAATGACAGATACGCAGTATTTT.

The V call is TRBV28, the J call TRBJ1-1; D is undetermined. Per germline, CDR1 MDHEN and CDR2 SYDVKM. V gave up 6 bases and J gave up 0 bases, with 5 bases separating them. The CDR3 runs to 12 residues. The CDR3 sequence: CASSAMNTEAFF. CDR3 DNA sequence: TGTGCCAGCAGCGCGATGAACACTGAAGCTTTCTTT.

This clone has just a few counts. The chain has TRBV7-2 and TRBJ1-2; TRBD1 agrees at 8 bases. After removal of 3 bases from V and 7 bases from J, the junction contained 4 bases not matched to a gene. This CDR3 spans 13 amino acids. Germline V gene data show CDR1 as SGHTA and CDR2 as FQGNSA. The CDR3 is CASSFQQGAGYTF. CDR3 DNA sequence: TGTGCCAGCAGCTTTCAGCAGGGGGCTGGCTACACCTTC. The full variable domain, completed using reference TRBV7-2 and TRBJ1-2, is GAGVSQSPSNKVTEKGKDVELRCDPISGHTALYWYRQSLGQGLEFLIYFQGNSAPDKSGLPSDRFSAERTGGSVSTLTIQRTQQEDSAVYLCASSFQQGAGYTFGSGTRLTVV.

This clone was found a few times. This sequence joins TRBV7-9 and TRBJ2-7, with 7 bases identical to TRBD1. The CDR3 consists of 15 residues. The junction had 3 bases not matched to a gene; V was cut back by 0 bases and J by 1 base. Germline lookup yields CDR1 SEHNR and CDR2 FQNEAQ (reference sequence). The CDR3 loop reads CASSLARQGSYEQYF. CDR3 bases: TGTGCCAGCAGCTTAGCGCGACAGGGTTCCTACGAGCAGTACTTC. The full variable domain, with the rest looked up from reference TRBV7-9 and TRBJ2-7, is DTGVSQNPRHKITKRGQNVTFRCDPISEHNRLYWYRQTLGQGPEFLTYFQNEAQLEKSRLLSDRFSAERPKGSFSTLEIQRTEQGDSAMYLCASSLARQGSYEQYFGPGTRLTVT.

This chain uses TRBV7-2 with TRBJ2-5; D might be TRBD2 (5 bases). The CDR3 loop spans 16 amino acids. V lost 3 bases and J 2 bases, leaving 16 bases between the germline ends. The germline CDR1 and CDR2 sequences are SGHTA and FQGNSA. CDR3 in amino acids: CASSFSTSGKQETQYF. The DNA of the CDR3 is TGTGCCAGCAGCTTCTCGACCAGCGGCAAGCAAGAGACCCAGTACTTC.